This T cell receptor (beta chain) appears in the sequencing data of a study of blood T cell repertoires in COVID-19. Study at large: The origin of the acute and convalescent COVID-19 samples was the United States, Italy and Spain. T cells, B-cell-depleted T cells, or PBMCs provided the cDNA or gDNA that served as material.

Authors' data handling: Counts of nucleated cells, estimated from reference gene primer amplification, were obtained. Sequencing was performed with immunoSEQ multiplex PCR; in TCRdb, only in-frame clones are kept and a portion is missing. The V and J calls and clone size come from that table; D and trimming were worked out from the DNA. The data hold 65,000 to 95,000 clones, with about 88% observed a single time. The CDR3 sequence is 15 residues long. Per germline, CDR1 MNHEY and CDR2 SVGAGI. The V gene lost 7 bases and the J gene lost 6 bases, with 18 bases spanning the gap. This clone has a single count.

The V call is TRBV6-5, the J call TRBJ2-2; possible D gene TRBD2, 5 bases. The sample consisted of peripheral blood. The clonotype comes from a man aged 65 to 79 with active or convalescent COVID-19. CDR3 DNA sequence: TGTGCCAGCATTCCTATACGAGAGGGTTCCGGGGAGCTGTTTTTT. It specifies CASIPIREGSGELFF.